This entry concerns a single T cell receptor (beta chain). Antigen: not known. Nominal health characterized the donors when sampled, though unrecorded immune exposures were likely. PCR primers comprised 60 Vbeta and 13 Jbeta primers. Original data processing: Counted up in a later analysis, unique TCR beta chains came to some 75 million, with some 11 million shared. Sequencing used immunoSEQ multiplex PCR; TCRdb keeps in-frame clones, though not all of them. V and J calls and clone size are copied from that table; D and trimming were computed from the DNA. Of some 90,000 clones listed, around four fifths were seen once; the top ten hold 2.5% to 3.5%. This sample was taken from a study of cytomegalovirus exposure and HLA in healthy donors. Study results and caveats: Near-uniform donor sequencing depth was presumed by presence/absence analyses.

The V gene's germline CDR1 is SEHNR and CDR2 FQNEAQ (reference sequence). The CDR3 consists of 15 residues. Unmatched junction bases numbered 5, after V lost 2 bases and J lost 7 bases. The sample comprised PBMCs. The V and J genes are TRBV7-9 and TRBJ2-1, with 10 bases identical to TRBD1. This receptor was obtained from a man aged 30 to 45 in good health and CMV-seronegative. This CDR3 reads CASSLQGQGQNEQFF. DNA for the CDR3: TGTGCCAGCAGCTTACAGGGACAGGGGCAAAATGAGCAGTTCTTC.